The TCR beta chain described here comes from a study of blood T cell repertoires in COVID-19. The V gene end was trimmed by 6 bases and the J gene end by 4 bases; junction bases not matched to a gene: 8. Looked up from germline, CDR1 is LGHNA and CDR2 is YNFKEQ. The CDR3 sequence is 15 residues long. TCRdb keeps only in-frame clones here, not all; method: immunoSEQ multiplex PCR. In the table there are some 180,000 clones, about 85% of which are singletons. Before being deemed recovered, Cohort 3 donors had two negative PCRs, clearance, or symptom resolution. The sample consisted of PBMCs or T cells enriched from blood (not recorded which). This receptor was obtained from a man aged 35 to 55 who had recovered from COVID-19. This chain links TRBV4-2 with TRBJ1-3, with 8 bases identical to TRBD1. The CDR3 DNA reads TGTGCCAGCAGTCGATCAGGGGGCGCGGGAAACACCATATATTTT. Translation: CASSRSGGAGNTIYF.